The TCR beta chain under discussion was sequenced for a study of Ad26.COV2.S vaccination and SARS-CoV-2 variants. Treatment indicated: 19 received Ad26.COV2.S at low or high dose, single or two shots; 5 received placebo; per-sample allocation not given. At day 63 after the first vaccine or placebo injection, samples were drawn. The CDR3 is 15 residues long. Per germline, CDR1 LGHDT and CDR2 YNNKEL (reference sequence). V lost 3 bases, J lost 1 base, and 9 bases lay in between. The repertoire was sequenced with immunoSEQ multiplex PCR; TCRdb's copy has only in-frame clones and lacks some. The table includes approximately 400,000 clones, under 90% detected once.

The starting material was peripheral blood, obtained in a trial of Ad26.COV2.S vaccine versus placebo. The clonotype originates from a person between 18 and 59 years old who received the Ad26.COV2.S COVID-19 vaccine or a placebo. The V call is TRBV3-1 (or the pseudogene TRBV3-2), the J call TRBJ2-2; D gene unclear. The CDR3 here is CASSHRRLNTGELFF. CDR3 nucleotides: TGTGCCAGCAGCCACCGACGGCTGAACACCGGGGAGCTGTTTTTT.